Sequencing of this T cell receptor (beta chain) was carried out in a study of T cell responses to AZD1222 COVID-19 vaccine. Findings of the study overall: The study sampled repertoires only after the peak T cell response.

Assay used: immunoSEQ multiplex PCR; TCRdb lists only in-frame clones, some missing. Among 100,000 to 150,000 clones, 88% were seen once, and the ten largest hold approximately 7%. CDR3 length equals 11 residues. The V end was cut by 3 bases, the J end by 3 bases, with 4 bases between. Germline V CDR1 and CDR2: SGHTS, YDEGEE. This clone has a handful of counts. Its antigen remains unidentified. The genes are TRBV5-8 and TRBJ2-7; no definite D call. The TCR originated in an adult in good health. The input for sequencing was peripheral blood, taken on day 0 of AZD1222 vaccination. CDR3: CASSSYYEQYF. The CDR3 DNA reads as TGTGCCAGCAGCTCGTACTACGAGCAGTACTTC.